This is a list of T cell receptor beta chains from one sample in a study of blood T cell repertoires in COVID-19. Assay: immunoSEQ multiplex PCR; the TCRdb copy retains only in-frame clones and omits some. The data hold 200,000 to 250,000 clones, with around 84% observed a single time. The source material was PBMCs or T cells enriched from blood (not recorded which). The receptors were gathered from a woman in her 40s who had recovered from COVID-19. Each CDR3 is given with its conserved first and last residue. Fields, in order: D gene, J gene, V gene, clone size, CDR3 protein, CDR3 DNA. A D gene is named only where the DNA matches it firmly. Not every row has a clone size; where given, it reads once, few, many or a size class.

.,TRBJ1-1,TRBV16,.,CASSQSAGTEAFF,TGTGCCAGCAGCCAAAGTGCGGGGACTGAAGCTTTCTTT
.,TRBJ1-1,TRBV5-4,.,CASSLTVGSTEAFF,TGTGCCAGCAGCTTGACAGTGGGGAGCACTGAAGCTTTCTTT
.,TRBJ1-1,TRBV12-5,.,CASGKGINTEAFF,TGTGCTAGTGGTAAGGGGATAAACACTGAAGCTTTCTTT
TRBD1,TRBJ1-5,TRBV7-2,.,CASSPDRDQPQHF,TGTGCCAGCAGCCCCGACAGGGATCAGCCCCAGCATTTT
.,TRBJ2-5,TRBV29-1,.,CSVEVELAYDF,TGCAGCGTTGAAGTAGAACTAGCTTATGACTTC
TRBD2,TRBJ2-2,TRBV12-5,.,CASGGLAGVGGELFF,TGTGCTAGTGGAGGACTAGCGGGAGTGGGCGGGGAGCTGTTTTTT
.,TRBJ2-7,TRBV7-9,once,CASSLGIRDKSYEQYF,TGTGCCAGCAGCCTAGGGATCCGGGACAAGTCCTACGAGCAGTACTTC
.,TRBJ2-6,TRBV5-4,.,CASSPSPSSGANVLTF,TGTGCCAGCAGCCCAAGCCCGAGCTCTGGGGCCAACGTCCTGACTTTC
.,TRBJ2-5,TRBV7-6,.,CASSYFETQYF,TGTGCCAGCAGTTACTTCGAGACCCAGTACTTC
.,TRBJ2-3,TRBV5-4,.,CASSRPDSPDTQYF,TGTGCCAGCAGCCGACCGGACTCTCCAGATACGCAGTATTTT
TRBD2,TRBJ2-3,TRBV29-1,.,CSVGGRVTDTQYF,TGCAGCGTTGGCGGGAGGGTCACAGATACGCAGTATTTT
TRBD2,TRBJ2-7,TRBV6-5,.,CASSYSAGAYEQYF,TGTGCCAGCAGTTACTCAGCGGGGGCCTACGAGCAGTACTTC
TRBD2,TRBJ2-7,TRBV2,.,CASRRDYLAGEQYF,TGTGCCAGCAGGAGGGACTATCTTGCGGGTGAGCAGTACTTC
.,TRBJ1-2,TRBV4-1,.,CASSQVYGDYGYTF,TGCGCCAGCAGCCAAGTTTACGGTGACTATGGCTACACCTTC
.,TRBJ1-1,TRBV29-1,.,CSVARKLNTEAFF,TGCAGCGTTGCCAGAAAGTTGAACACTGAAGCTTTCTTT
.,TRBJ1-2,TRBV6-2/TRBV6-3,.,CASSSTVYYGYTF,TGTGCCAGCAGTTCGACAGTCTACTATGGCTACACCTTC
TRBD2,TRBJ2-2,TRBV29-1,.,CSVVLAGRNTGELFF,TGCAGCGTTGTCCTAGCGGGAAGGAACACCGGGGAGCTGTTTTTT
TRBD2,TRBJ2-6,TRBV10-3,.,CAIGLAGVSGANVLTF,TGTGCCATCGGACTAGCGGGAGTCTCTGGGGCCAACGTCCTGACTTTC
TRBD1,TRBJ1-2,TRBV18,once,CASSRGTGTVDGYTF,TGTGCCAGCTCTCGCGGGACAGGGACAGTCGATGGCTACACCTTC
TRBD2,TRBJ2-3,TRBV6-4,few,CASSIRGGSPGDTQYF,TGTGCCAGCTCAATTCGAGGCGGGAGCCCCGGAGATACGCAGTATTTT
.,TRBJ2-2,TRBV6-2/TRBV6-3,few,CASSYTREWTGELFF,TGTGCCAGCAGTTACACCCGGGAGTGGACCGGGGAGCTGTTTTTT
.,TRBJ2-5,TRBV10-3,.,CAIQPGQGQETQYF,TGTGCCATCCAACCAGGGCAAGGCCAGGAGACCCAGTACTTC
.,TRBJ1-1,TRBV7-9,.,CASSMMIGREIFF,TGTGCCAGCAGCATGATGATAGGGAGGGAGATTTTCTTT
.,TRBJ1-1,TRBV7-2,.,CASSFDSTAAFF,TGTGCCAGCAGCTTCGACAGCACGGCAGCTTTCTTT
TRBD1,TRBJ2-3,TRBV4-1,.,CASRPGQGTDTQYF,TGCGCCAGCCGACCCGGACAGGGGACAGATACGCAGTATTTT
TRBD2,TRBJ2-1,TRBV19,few,CASSISSGLASSEQFF,TGTGCCAGTAGTATTTCGTCGGGACTAGCGTCTAGTGAGCAGTTCTTC
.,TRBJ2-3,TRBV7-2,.,CASSLALATDTQYF,TGTGCCAGCAGCTTAGCGCTGGCCACAGATACGCAGTATTTT
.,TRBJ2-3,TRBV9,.,CASSVDRATDTQYF,TGTGCCAGCAGCGTAGACCGAGCGACAGATACGCAGTATTTT
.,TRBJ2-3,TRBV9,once,CASSSASTQYF,TGTGCCAGCAGCTCCGCTAGTACGCAGTATTTT
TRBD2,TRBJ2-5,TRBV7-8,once,CASSYGNQRGTQYF,TGTGCCAGCAGCTATGGGAACCAGCGGGGGACCCAGTACTTC
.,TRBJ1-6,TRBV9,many,CASRVDEGYNSPLHF,TGTGCCAGCAGGGTGGATGAGGGCTATAATTCACCCCTCCACTTT
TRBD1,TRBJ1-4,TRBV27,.,CASSISGQGVANEKLFF,TGTGCCAGCAGTATATCCGGACAGGGGGTAGCTAATGAAAAACTGTTTTTT
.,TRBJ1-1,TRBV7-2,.,CASSLVPADTEAFF,TGTGCCAGCAGCTTAGTGCCCGCGGACACTGAAGCTTTCTTT
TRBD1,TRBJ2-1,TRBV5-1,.,CASSYAGTGGYEQFF,TGCGCCAGCAGTTACGCCGGGACAGGGGGTTATGAGCAGTTCTTC
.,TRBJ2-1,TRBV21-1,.,CASSKGGPPGSYNEQFF,TGTGCCAGCAGCAAAGGGGGGCCTCCCGGATCCTACAATGAGCAGTTCTTC
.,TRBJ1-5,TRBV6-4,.,CASSDSRATVGNQPQHF,TGTGCCAGCAGTGACTCGAGGGCTACGGTTGGCAATCAGCCCCAGCATTTT
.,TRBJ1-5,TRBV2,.,CASSIGVNSNQPQHF,TGTGCCAGCAGCATCGGGGTAAATAGCAATCAGCCCCAGCATTTT
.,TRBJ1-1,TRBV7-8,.,CASSLISRGNTEAFF,TGTGCCAGCAGCCTCATCTCCAGGGGGAACACTGAAGCTTTCTTT
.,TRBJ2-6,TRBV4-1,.,CASSQGAGKRLANVLTF,TGCGCCAGCAGCCAAGGGGCAGGGAAGAGACTGGCCAACGTCCTGACTTTC
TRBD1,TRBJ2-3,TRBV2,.,CASSEFDRATQYF,TGTGCCAGCAGTGAATTCGACAGGGCAACGCAGTATTTT
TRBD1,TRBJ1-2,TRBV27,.,CASSSAGGGYYGYTF,TGTGCCAGCAGTTCCGCAGGGGGCGGATACTATGGCTACACCTTC
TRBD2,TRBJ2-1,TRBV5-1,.,CASSSVPGTSGENEQFF,TGCGCCAGCAGCTCCGTCCCCGGGACTAGCGGGGAGAATGAGCAGTTCTTC
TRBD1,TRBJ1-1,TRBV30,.,CAWKRQGDTEAFF,TGTGCCTGGAAGCGGCAGGGGGACACTGAAGCTTTCTTT
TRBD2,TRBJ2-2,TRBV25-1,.,CASASGREVPGELFF,TGTGCCAGCGCCAGTGGACGGGAGGTTCCCGGGGAGCTGTTTTTT
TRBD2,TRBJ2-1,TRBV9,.,CASSVGRTSGDNEQFF,TGTGCCAGCAGCGTAGGTAGGACTAGCGGAGACAATGAGCAGTTCTTC
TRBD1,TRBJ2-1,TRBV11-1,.,CASSLADRGNEQFF,TGTGCCAGCAGCTTAGCGGACAGGGGCAATGAGCAGTTCTTC
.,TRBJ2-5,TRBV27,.,CASSLSGVRDQETQYF,TGTGCCAGCAGTTTATCGGGAGTGAGGGACCAAGAGACCCAGTACTTC
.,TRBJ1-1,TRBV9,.,CASSGGALDTEAFF,TGTGCCAGCAGCGGCGGGGCGTTGGACACTGAAGCTTTCTTT
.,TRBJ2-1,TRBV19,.,CASSPGLFNEQFF,TGTGCCAGTAGCCCGGGACTCTTCAATGAGCAGTTCTTC
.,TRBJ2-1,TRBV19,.,CASSIDAGNNEQFF,TGTGCCAGTAGTATAGATGCAGGGAACAATGAGCAGTTCTTC
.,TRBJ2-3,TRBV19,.,CASIGAAAQDTQYF,TGTGCCTCCATAGGCGCGGCAGCTCAAGATACGCAGTATTTT
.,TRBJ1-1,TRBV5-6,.,CASSLVLGADTEAFF,TGTGCCAGCAGCTTGGTGCTTGGGGCGGACACTGAAGCTTTCTTT
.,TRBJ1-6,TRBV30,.,CAWRPGALNSPLHF,TGTGCCTGGAGGCCCGGAGCCCTTAATTCACCCCTCCACTTT
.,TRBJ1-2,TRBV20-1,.,CSATNYGYTF,TGCAGTGCTACCAATTATGGCTACACCTTC
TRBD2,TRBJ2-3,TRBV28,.,CASSLRGLAAHRDTQYF,TGTGCCAGCAGCTTGAGGGGACTAGCGGCACACCGGGATACGCAGTATTTT
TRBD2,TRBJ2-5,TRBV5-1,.,CASSPRTSGSSAKTQYF,TGCGCCAGCAGCCCCAGGACTAGCGGGAGCTCGGCAAAGACCCAGTACTTC
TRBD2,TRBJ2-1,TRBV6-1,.,CASSASGTETSGEQFF,TGTGCCAGCAGTGCCTCCGGGACGGAGACTAGCGGTGAGCAGTTCTTC
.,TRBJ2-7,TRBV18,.,CASSPQEGLTSRGEQYF,TGTGCCAGCTCACCTCAGGAGGGTCTCACCTCGAGAGGCGAGCAGTACTTC
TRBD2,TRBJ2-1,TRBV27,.,CASSLLTSARDEQFF,TGTGCCAGCAGTTTATTGACTAGCGCGCGCGATGAGCAGTTCTTC
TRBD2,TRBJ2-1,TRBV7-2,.,CASSLILAGGVSYNEQFF,TGTGCCAGCAGCTTAATTCTAGCGGGAGGTGTGTCCTACAATGAGCAGTTCTTC